This TCR beta chain appears in the sequencing data of a study of T cells after posttransplantation cyclophosphamide. Findings and caveats of the study: Later blood repertoires were often dominated by clones from the donor CD8+ memory compartment.

Libraries were prepared by immunoSEQ multiplex PCR; TCRdb keeps only in-frame clonotypes and omits some of them. The sample was found to contain 20,000 to 25,000 clones, and every one recurs. This clone was detected ten times or more. Its antigen is unknown. The CDR3 is made up of 16 amino acids. Trimming cost V 4 bases and J 7 bases, with 17 bases left between them. Germline V gene lookup returns CDR1 SGHTA and CDR2 FQGNSA. Busulfan-fludarabine conditioning, marrow transplant, and cyclophosphamide on days +3 and +4 were administered. This sequence joins TRBV7-2 and TRBJ1-6; TRBD1 is a possible D gene (5 bases). The sequence was collected from a male patient aged 18-29 years who received an allogeneic stem cell transplant from a related donor, was CMV-positive, and had no GVHD. Some T cells may be graft donor cells. The material sequenced was PBMCs, taken after allogeneic stem cell transplant with posttransplant cyclophosphamide. CDR3 nucleotides: TGTGCCAGCAGCTACCCAAGGGGACTCCGCAATTCACCCCTCCACTTT. Its translation is CASSYPRGLRNSPLHF.